This TCR beta chain was recorded in a study of STAT5B mutations in CD4+ large granular lymphocyte leukemia. On the study more broadly: Among healthy controls, a particular HLA allele went with more CDR3 'QG' motifs.

This CDR3 has 15 residues. Between the trimmed V and J ends, which lost 3 bases and 3 bases, there was a span of 15 bases. Germline V gene lookup returns CDR1 SGHTA and CDR2 FQGNSA. This clone was observed a few times. Its specificity is not known. Healthy controls were blood donor buffy coats. General study results and limits: 25% of private leukemic clonotypes occurred rarely in other patients' non-leukemic repertoires. Top patient clones used TRBV06 genes more often: 8/27 versus 2/35 in controls.

Sequencing used immunoSEQ multiplex PCR; TCRdb keeps in-frame clones, though not all of them. In the table there are approximately 32,000 clones, roughly 88% of which are singletons. V usage is TRBV7-2 and J usage is TRBJ2-7, with D perhaps matching TRBD1 or TRBD2 (5 bases each). Input material: CD4+ T cells from blood buffy coats. The receptor was derived from a human donor in good health. The CDR3 sequence is CASSFGWGTGYEQYF. CDR3 sequence (DNA): TGTGCCAGCAGCTTTGGTTGGGGGACCGGCTACGAGCAGTACTTC.